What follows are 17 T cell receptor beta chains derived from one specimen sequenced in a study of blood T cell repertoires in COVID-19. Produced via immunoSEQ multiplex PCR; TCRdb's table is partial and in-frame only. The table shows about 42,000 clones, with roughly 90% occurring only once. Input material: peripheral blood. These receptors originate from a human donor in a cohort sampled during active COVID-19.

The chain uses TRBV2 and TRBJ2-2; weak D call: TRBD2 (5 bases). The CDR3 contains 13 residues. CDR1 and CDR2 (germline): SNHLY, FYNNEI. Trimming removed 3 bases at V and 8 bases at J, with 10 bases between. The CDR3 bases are TGTGCCAGCAGTGATCTGGACTCGGGGGAGCTGTTTTTT. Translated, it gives CASSDLDSGELFF.

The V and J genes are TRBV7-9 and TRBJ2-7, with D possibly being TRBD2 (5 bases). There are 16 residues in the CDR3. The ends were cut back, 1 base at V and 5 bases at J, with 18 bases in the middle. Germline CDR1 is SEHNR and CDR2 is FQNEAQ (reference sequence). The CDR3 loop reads CASSLDGGRWVDEQYF. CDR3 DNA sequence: TGTGCCAGCAGCTTAGATGGCGGGCGGTGGGTGGACGAGCAGTACTTC.

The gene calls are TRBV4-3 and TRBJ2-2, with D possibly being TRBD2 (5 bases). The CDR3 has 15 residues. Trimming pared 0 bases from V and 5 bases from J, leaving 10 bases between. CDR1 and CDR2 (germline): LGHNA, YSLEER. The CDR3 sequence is CASSQDTGWTGELFF. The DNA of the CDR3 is TGCGCCAGCAGCCAAGATACGGGGTGGACCGGGGAGCTGTTTTTT.

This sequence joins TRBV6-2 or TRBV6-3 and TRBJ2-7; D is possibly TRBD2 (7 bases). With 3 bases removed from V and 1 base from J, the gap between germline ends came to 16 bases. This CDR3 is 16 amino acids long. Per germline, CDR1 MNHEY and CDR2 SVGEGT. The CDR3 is CASSYYARGGSYEQYF. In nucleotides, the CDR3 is TGTGCCAGCAGTTATTACGCAAGGGGGGGTTCCTACGAGCAGTACTTC.

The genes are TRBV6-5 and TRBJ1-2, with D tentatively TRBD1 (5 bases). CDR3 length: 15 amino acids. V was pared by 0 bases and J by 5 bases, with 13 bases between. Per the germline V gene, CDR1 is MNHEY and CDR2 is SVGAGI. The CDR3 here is CASSYSGGDRYGYTF. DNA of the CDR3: TGTGCCAGCAGTTACTCGGGCGGGGACCGGTATGGCTACACCTTC.

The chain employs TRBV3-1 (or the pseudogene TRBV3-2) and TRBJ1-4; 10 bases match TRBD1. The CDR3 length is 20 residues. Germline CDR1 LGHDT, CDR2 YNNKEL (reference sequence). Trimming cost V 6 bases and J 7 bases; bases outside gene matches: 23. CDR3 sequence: CASRSTRSGTGAPGAEKLFF. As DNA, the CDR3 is TGTGCCAGCAGGTCCACTCGCTCCGGGACAGGGGCCCCTGGGGCTGAAAAACTGTTTTTT.

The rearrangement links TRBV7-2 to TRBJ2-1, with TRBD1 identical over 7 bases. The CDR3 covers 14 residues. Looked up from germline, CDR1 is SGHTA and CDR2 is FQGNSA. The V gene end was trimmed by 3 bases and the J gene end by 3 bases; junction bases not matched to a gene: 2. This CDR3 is CASSFRDSYNEQFF. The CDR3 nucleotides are TGTGCCAGCAGCTTCCGGGACAGCTACAATGAGCAGTTCTTC. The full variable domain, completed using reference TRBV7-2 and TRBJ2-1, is GAGVSQSPSNKVTEKGKDVELRCDPISGHTALYWYRQSLGQGLEFLIYFQGNSAPDKSGLPSDRFSAERTGGSVSTLTIQRTQQEDSAVYLCASSFRDSYNEQFFGPGTRLTVL.

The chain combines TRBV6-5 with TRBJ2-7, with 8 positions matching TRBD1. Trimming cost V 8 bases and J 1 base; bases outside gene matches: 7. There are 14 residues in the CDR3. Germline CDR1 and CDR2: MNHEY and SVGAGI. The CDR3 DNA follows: TGTGCCAGCCGGCCAGGGGGCATATCCTACGAGCAGTACTTC. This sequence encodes CASRPGGISYEQYF.

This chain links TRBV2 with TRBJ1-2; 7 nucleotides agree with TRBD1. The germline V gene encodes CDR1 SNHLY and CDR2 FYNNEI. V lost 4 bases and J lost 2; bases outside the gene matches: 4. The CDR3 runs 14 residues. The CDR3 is CASSGDSPNYGYTF. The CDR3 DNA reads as TGTGCCAGCAGTGGGGACAGTCCCAACTATGGCTACACCTTC.

CDR3 coding DNA: TGTGCCAGCAGCTTACGGGGACAGGGGAATGGCTACACCTTC. Translating gives CASSLRGQGNGYTF. The rearrangement links TRBV7-2 to TRBJ1-2, with 10 bases fitting TRBD1. The germline gives CDR1 SGHTA, CDR2 FQGNSA. V lost 2 bases to trimming and J lost 6 bases; unmatched junction nucleotides: 3. This CDR3 has 14 amino acids.

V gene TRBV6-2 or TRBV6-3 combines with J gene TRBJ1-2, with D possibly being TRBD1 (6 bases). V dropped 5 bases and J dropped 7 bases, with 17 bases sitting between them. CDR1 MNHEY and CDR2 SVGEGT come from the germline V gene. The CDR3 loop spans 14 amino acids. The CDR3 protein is CASSGGRRALGYTF. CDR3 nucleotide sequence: TGTGCCAGCAGTGGGGGCCGACGTGCGCTTGGCTACACCTTC.

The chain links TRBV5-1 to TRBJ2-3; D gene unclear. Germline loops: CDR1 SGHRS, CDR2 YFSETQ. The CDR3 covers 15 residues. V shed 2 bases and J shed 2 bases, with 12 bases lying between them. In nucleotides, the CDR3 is TGCGCCAGCAGCTTAAGCCGGTCCCCCACAGATACGCAGTATTTT. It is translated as CASSLSRSPTDTQYF.

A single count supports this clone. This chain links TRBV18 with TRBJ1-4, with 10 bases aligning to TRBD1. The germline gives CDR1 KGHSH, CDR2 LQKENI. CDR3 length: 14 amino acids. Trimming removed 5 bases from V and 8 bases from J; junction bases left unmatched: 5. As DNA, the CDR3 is TGTGCCAGCTCAGCAGGGACAGGGGACGAAAAACTGTTTTTT. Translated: CASSAGTGDEKLFF.

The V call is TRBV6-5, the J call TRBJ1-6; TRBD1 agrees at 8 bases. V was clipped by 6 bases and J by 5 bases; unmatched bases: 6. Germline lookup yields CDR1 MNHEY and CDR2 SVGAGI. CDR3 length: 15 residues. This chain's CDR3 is CASSLTGDHNSPLHF. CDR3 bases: TGTGCCAGCAGCTTGACAGGGGACCATAATTCACCCCTCCACTTT.

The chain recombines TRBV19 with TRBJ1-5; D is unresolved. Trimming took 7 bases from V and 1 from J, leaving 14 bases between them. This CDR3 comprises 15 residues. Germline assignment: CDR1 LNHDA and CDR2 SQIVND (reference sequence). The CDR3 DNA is TGTGCCAGTACCCTTCACGGGGAAAGCAATCAGCCCCAGCATTTT. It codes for CASTLHGESNQPQHF.

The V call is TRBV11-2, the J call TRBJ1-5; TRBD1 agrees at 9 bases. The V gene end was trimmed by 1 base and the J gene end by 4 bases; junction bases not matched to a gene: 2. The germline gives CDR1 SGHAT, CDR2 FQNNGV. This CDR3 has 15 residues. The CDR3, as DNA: TGTGCCAGCAGCTTAGGTGGACAGGGGAATCAGCCCCAGCATTTT. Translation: CASSLGGQGNQPQHF.

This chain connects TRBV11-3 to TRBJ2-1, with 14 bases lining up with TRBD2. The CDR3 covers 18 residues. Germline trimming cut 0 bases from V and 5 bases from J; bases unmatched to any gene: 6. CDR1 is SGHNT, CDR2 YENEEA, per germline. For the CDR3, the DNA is TGTGCCAGCAGCTTAGAAAGACTAGCGGGGGGGCCTAACAATGAGCAGTTCTTC. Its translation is CASSLERLAGGPNNEQFF.